This T cell receptor (beta chain) was captured in a study of CD8+ T cells in alopecia areata. Study conclusions and caveats: Higher clonality was seen in lesional scalp than in normal scalp, especially in alopecia totalis/universalis.

The CDR3 loop spans 12 amino acids. Germline CDR1 reads SEHNR; CDR2 reads FQNEAQ (reference sequence). The germline V and J ends were trimmed by 3 bases and 0 bases, with 2 bases remaining between them. PBMCs were stained for CD3, CD4 and CD8, and CD4+ and CD8+ T cells were sorted. cDNA prepared by RNA extraction and subsequent reverse transcription served as the template for sequencing. The protocol was immunoSEQ multiplex PCR, while the TCRdb copy is restricted to in-frame clones and leaves out a portion. The sample contains some 180,000 clones, around 50% of which appear only once. Note on this clone: Its specificity is unknown.

Sequenced material: CD8+ T cells sorted from blood. The clonotype was recovered from a human donor in good health. V usage is TRBV7-9 and J usage is TRBJ2-5; D gene unclear. The CDR3 DNA reads TGTGCCAGCAGCTTGTACCAAGAGACCCAGTACTTC. Translation: CASSLYQETQYF.